The 16 T cell receptor beta chains below come from one sample, sequenced in a study of OX40 agonist ivuxolimab in advanced cancers. The method behind the library was the immunoSEQ multiplex PCR assay. In its TCRdb copy, this immuneACCESS table keeps in-frame sequences only and misses some clones. Where compared with another copy, unresolved V genes explain less than half of these, and the others have no known cause. This sample has 60,000 to 90,000 clones in its table, and less than 90% of those were observed once. Around 0.96% of the sample goes to the ten largest clones. Material: CD4+ or CD8+ T cells sorted from blood, obtained in a trial of the OX40 agonist ivuxolimab. These TCRs come from an adult with an advanced solid tumor such as melanoma, head and neck, liver or kidney cancer.

The V call is TRBV5-1, the J call TRBJ2-5; D gene uncertain. The germline V gene encodes CDR1 SGHRS and CDR2 YFSETQ. This CDR3 comprises 13 residues. The ends were cut back, 5 bases at V and 1 base at J, with 9 bases in the middle. The CDR3, as DNA: TGCGCCAGCAGAGATCGGCCCCAAGAGACCCAGTACTTC. Residues: CASRDRPQETQYF.

The CDR3, as DNA: TGTGCCAGCAGCTTAGAGACAGGGGGAGGCTACACCTTC. Translated, it gives CASSLETGGGYTF. The gene calls are TRBV11-3 and TRBJ1-2, with 9 bases lining up with TRBD1. The CDR3 has 13 amino acids. CDR1 SGHNT and CDR2 YENEEA come from the germline V gene. The junction had 1 base not matched to a gene; V was cut back by 0 bases and J by 8 bases.

The chain uses TRBV5-1 and TRBJ1-4, with 8 bases lining up with TRBD1. Germline V gene data show CDR1 as SGHRS and CDR2 as YFSETQ. The junction had 7 bases not matched to a gene; V was cut back by 4 bases and J by 2 bases. This CDR3 contains 16 residues. CDR3 loop: CASSSRTGGTNEKLFF. The DNA for the CDR3 is TGCGCCAGCAGCAGCCGTACAGGGGGGACTAATGAAAAACTGTTTTTT.

V and J are TRBV13 and TRBJ2-7, with a weak D call TRBD1 (7 bases). The CDR3 loop spans 14 amino acids. Per germline, CDR1 PRHDT and CDR2 FYEKMQ (reference sequence). Trimming pared 4 bases from V and 5 bases from J, leaving 15 bases between. The CDR3 loop is CASSSGGGHDEQYF. The CDR3 nucleotides are TGTGCCAGCAGCTCAGGAGGGGGCCACGACGAGCAGTACTTC.

This sequence joins TRBV7-6 and TRBJ2-5, with 7 bases fitting TRBD2. This CDR3 contains 14 residues. V shed 4 bases, J shed 7 bases, and the junction held 9 bases outside the gene matches. The germline V gene encodes CDR1 SGHVS and CDR2 FNYEAQ. CDR3 sequence reads: CASSSPTSSGTQYF. CDR3 in DNA: TGTGCCAGCAGCTCACCGACTAGCTCGGGGACCCAGTACTTC. Using reference TRBV7-6 and TRBJ2-5 for the parts outside the CDR3, the full variable domain is GAGVSQSPRYKVTKRGQDVALRCDPISGHVSLYWYRQALGQGPEFLTYFNYEAQQDKSGLPNDRFSAERPEGSISTLTIQRTEQRDSAMYRCASSSPTSSGTQYFGPGTRLLVL.

V and J are TRBV10-2 and TRBJ2-6; TRBD2 matches at 11 bases. Looked up from germline, CDR1 is WSHSY and CDR2 is SAAADI. The V and J ends lost 2 bases and 3 bases, in that order; junction bases with no gene match: 6. The CDR3 is 18 amino acids. CDR3 protein: CASSESLAGGFGANVLTF. As DNA, the CDR3 is TGCGCCAGCAGTGAGAGCCTAGCGGGAGGCTTTGGGGCCAACGTCCTGACTTTC.

This chain uses TRBV6-5 with TRBJ2-7; 10 nucleotides align to TRBD1. Germline lookup yields CDR1 MNHEY and CDR2 SVGAGI. J gave up 7 bases and V 4 bases, and 10 bases lay outside the gene matches. The CDR3 covers 15 residues. The CDR3, as DNA: TGTGCCAGCAGTTGGGGCGACAGGGGGCGCGTTGAGCAGTACTTC. Translating gives CASSWGDRGRVEQYF.

V and J are TRBV10-3 and TRBJ2-5, with a weak D call TRBD2 (6 bases). Trimming took off 3 bases at V and 1 base at J, with 18 bases between the two ends. The CDR3 totals 17 residues. Germline CDR1 is ENHRY and CDR2 is SYGVKD. The CDR3 DNA reads as TGTGCCATCAGTGAAGGCAAACGGGAGAACCGCCAAGAGACCCAGTACTTC. Translating gives CAISEGKRENRQETQYF.

The chain couples TRBV15 to TRBJ2-7, with D unresolved. In germline, CDR1 is LNHNV, CDR2 YYDKDF (reference sequence). This CDR3 region has 14 residues. Trimming removed 1 base from V and 4 bases from J, with 11 bases in between. CDR3 region: CATSRVGVGYEQYF. The DNA of the CDR3 is TGTGCCACCAGCAGAGTTGGTGTAGGATACGAGCAGTACTTC.

The rearrangement uses TRBV5-1 and TRBJ2-7, with D perhaps matching TRBD1 (6 bases). This CDR3 contains 14 residues. Trimming left V 4 bases short and J 5 bases short, with 16 bases between. Germline values: CDR1 SGHRS, CDR2 YFSETQ. CDR3 loop: CASSRDNPNNEQYF. Here the CDR3 DNA reads TGCGCCAGCAGCCGGGACAATCCTAACAACGAGCAGTACTTC.

The chain employs TRBV9 and TRBJ2-7, with D hard to call. V gave up 4 bases and J gave up 3 bases, with 5 bases separating them. Germline V gene sequence: CDR1 SGDLS, CDR2 YYNGEE. The CDR3 spans 11 residues. This CDR3 is CASSLDYEQYF. The CDR3 bases are TGTGCCAGCAGCTTAGACTACGAGCAGTACTTC.

This chain links TRBV5-6 with TRBJ2-2; TRBD2 might be the D (7 bases). V lost 2 bases and J lost 7, with 15 bases in between. This CDR3 region has 15 residues. Germline V CDR1 and CDR2: SGHDT, YYEEEE. CDR3 bases: TGTGCCAGCAGCTTCGGGGGGCTCCAGGGCGGGGAGCTGTTTTTT. This gives the protein CASSFGGLQGGELFF.

The chain joins TRBV6-1 to TRBJ1-1; a possible D gene is TRBD1 (5 bases). V lost 5 bases and J 2 bases, leaving 9 bases between the germline ends. CDR1 and CDR2 from the germline V gene are MNHNS and SASEGT. The CDR3 has 13 amino acids. The CDR3 coding sequence is TGTGCCAGCAGTCCGACAGTTAACACTGAAGCTTTCTTT. It yields the protein CASSPTVNTEAFF.

CDR3 amino acids: CASSNEPGRTGTQYF. CDR3 in DNA: TGTGCCAGCAGCAACGAGCCGGGCCGTACAGGGACCCAGTACTTC. This chain connects TRBV11-1 to TRBJ2-5; maybe TRBD1 (5 bases). CDR3 length: 15 residues. Trimming pared 5 bases from V and 7 bases from J, leaving 20 bases between. Germline assignment: CDR1 SGHAT and CDR2 FQDESV (reference sequence).

The V gene is TRBV2, the J gene TRBJ2-2; 10 bases map to TRBD2. CDR1 is SNHLY and CDR2 is FYNNEI in the germline V gene. V dropped 7 bases and J dropped 5; count of bases not matched to a gene: 4. The CDR3 spans 14 residues. The CDR3 sequence is CASNGLAVTGELFF. The CDR3 coding sequence is TGTGCCAGCAATGGACTAGCGGTGACCGGGGAGCTGTTTTTT.

The CDR3 loop is CASSQWEQSKGYTF. CDR3 DNA: TGCGCCAGCAGCCAATGGGAACAATCTAAAGGCTACACCTTC. V gene TRBV4-1 combines with J gene TRBJ1-2; D remains ambiguous. The CDR3 consists of 14 residues. V shed 2 bases and J shed 8 bases, with 15 bases lying between them. Germline values: CDR1 MGHRA, CDR2 YSYEKL.